Presented here are 7 T cell receptor beta chains from one specimen sequenced in a study of beta chain features in type 1 diabetes. Investigators reverse transcribed all isolated RNA, so they sequenced expressed TCRB transcripts. Profiled with immunoSEQ multiplex PCR; TCRdb holds only in-frame clones, not every one. The data hold about 360,000 clones, with around 12% observed a single time. The specimen sequenced was naive CD4+ T cells from blood. The receptors originated from a man younger than 30 in good health.

The rearrangement joins TRBV27 to TRBJ2-1; maybe TRBD2 (6 bases). This CDR3 has 16 residues. Deletions cut 4 bases from V and 5 bases from J, with 18 bases between. Germline lookup yields CDR1 MNHEY and CDR2 SMNVEV (reference sequence). CDR3 DNA: TGTGCCAGCAGTTCCCCGATCACTAGCTTGGACAATGAGCAGTTCTTC. It codes for CASSSPITSLDNEQFF.

The chain joins TRBV5-1 to TRBJ2-7, with D maybe TRBD1 (6 bases). CDR1 SGHRS and CDR2 YFSETQ come from the germline V gene. The V end lost 0 bases, the J end lost 5 bases, and 12 bases lay between the germline ends. This CDR3 contains 14 residues. CDR3 region: CASSLEAGDHEQYF. The CDR3 nucleotides are TGCGCCAGCAGCTTGGAAGCAGGGGACCACGAGCAGTACTTC.

The chain uses TRBV19 and TRBJ1-1; D is possibly TRBD1 (5 bases). CDR1 and CDR2 from the germline V gene are LNHDA and SQIVND (reference sequence). V was cut by 1 base and J by 1 base, with 13 bases left in between. This CDR3 spans 16 amino acids. DNA for the CDR3: TGTGCCAGTAGTATAGCAGGGAAGCGTGGGAACACTGAAGCTTTCTTT. Translated: CASSIAGKRGNTEAFF.

This clone has a handful of counts. V usage is TRBV19 and J usage is TRBJ2-3; a possible D gene is TRBD2 (6 bases). V was shortened by 6 bases and J by 1 base, with 14 bases between the two germline ends. This CDR3 spans 15 amino acids. Germline V gene data show CDR1 as LNHDA and CDR2 as SQIVND (reference sequence). CDR3 DNA: TGTGCCAGTAGCCTGGCGGGGCTTGGCACAGATACGCAGTATTTT. It is translated as CASSLAGLGTDTQYF.

The chain joins TRBV4-1 to TRBJ2-2; weak D call: TRBD2 (6 bases). V was pared by 0 bases and J by 4 bases, with 12 bases between. CDR1 and CDR2 from the germline V gene are MGHRA and YSYEKL. The CDR3 is made up of 16 amino acids. The CDR3 DNA reads as TGCGCCAGCAGCCAAGAGAGGACTACCCTCACCGGGGAGCTGTTTTTT. This sequence encodes CASSQERTTLTGELFF.

This rearrangement joins TRBV2 to TRBJ1-2; perhaps TRBD1 as D (6 bases). V gave up 3 bases and J gave up 7 bases, with 12 bases separating them. Germline loops: CDR1 SNHLY, CDR2 FYNNEI. This CDR3 is built from 13 residues. The CDR3 loop is CASSEVQGLGYTF. CDR3 coding DNA: TGTGCCAGCAGTGAGGTACAGGGTCTTGGCTACACCTTC.

This chain joins TRBV9 and TRBJ2-5, with D tentatively TRBD2 (6 bases). Trimming took off 5 bases at V and 5 bases at J, with 13 bases between the two ends. The CDR3 loop spans 13 amino acids. Germline CDR1 reads SGDLS; CDR2 reads YYNGEE. CDR3 sequence reads: CASSRTILETQYF. DNA for the CDR3: TGTGCCAGCAGTAGGACTATATTGGAGACCCAGTACTTC.